The clone carrying this T cell receptor (beta chain) occurred many times. The investigators amplified TCR beta CDR3 regions from RNA transcripts. Initially, a first-round RT-PCR of the TCR CDR3 employed the HTBI primer set. A single record per CDR3 protein comes from TCRdb applying MiXCR to the multiplex PCR reads. Of roughly 510,000 distinct CDR3 sequences listed, 20% to 25% were seen once; the top ten hold 26%. The data derive from a study of T cells in Graves' hyperthyroidism and ophthalmopathy. In germline, CDR1 is LNHDA, CDR2 SQIVND (reference sequence). The CDR3 length is 13 residues. Trimming shortened V by 4 bases and J by 5 bases, and 9 bases separated the two germline ends.

What was sequenced was blood. This receptor was taken from a man younger than 30 with Graves' hyperthyroidism. The chain employs TRBV19 and TRBJ1-5; D remains unclear. The CDR3 loop is CASSNWVDQPQHF. CDR3 sequence (DNA): TGTGCCAGTAGTAACTGGGTCGATCAGCCCCAGCATTTT. Combining the CDR3 with reference TRBV19 and TRBJ1-5 gives the whole variable domain DGGITQSPKYLFRKEGQNVTLSCEQNLNHDAMYWYRQDPGQGLRLIYYSQIVNDFQKGDIAEGYSVSREKKESFPLTVTSAQKNPTAFYLCASSNWVDQPQHFGDGTRLSIL.